These 23 T cell receptor beta chains were sequenced from one sample in a study of blood T cell repertoires in COVID-19. Profiling relied on immunoSEQ multiplex PCR, and the TCRdb table lists in-frame clones only, not all of them. The data contain 200,000 to 250,000 clones, 75% to 90% of them seen just once; the ten biggest clones take up approximately 3.4%. Sequenced material: PBMCs or T cells enriched from blood (not recorded which). The receptors derive from a woman aged 18-30 years in a cohort exposed to, infected with or recovered from COVID-19 (not recorded which).

The V gene is TRBV2, the J gene TRBJ2-5; a weak D match, TRBD2 (6 bases). Germline-derived CDR1 and CDR2 are SNHLY and FYNNEI. The CDR3 totals 13 residues. V dropped 1 base and J dropped 4 bases, with 7 bases sitting between them. CDR3 DNA: TGTGCCAGCAGTGAAGTGACTAGAGAGACCCAGTACTTC. It codes for CASSEVTRETQYF.

The rearrangement uses TRBV2 and TRBJ1-5; 10 nucleotides agree with TRBD1. CDR3 size: 14 residues. Germline V gives CDR1 SNHLY, CDR2 FYNNEI. With 3 bases clipped from V and 9 bases from J, the junction kept 5 bases outside the gene matches. For the CDR3, the DNA is TGTGCCAGCAGTGACCGGGACAGGGGAGGGCCCCAGCATTTT. It specifies CASSDRDRGGPQHF.

The chain is built from TRBV2 and TRBJ2-3; TRBD2 matches at 12 bases. Germline loops: CDR1 SNHLY, CDR2 FYNNEI. The CDR3 runs 14 residues. The V gene end was trimmed by 11 bases and the J gene end by 2 bases; junction bases not matched to a gene: 5. CDR3 bases: TGTGCCTCGCTAGCGGGAGGGTTCACAGATACGCAGTATTTT. Amino acid sequence: CASLAGGFTDTQYF.

The chain is built from TRBV19 and TRBJ2-4, with TRBD1 matching 8 bases. The germline V gene encodes CDR1 LNHDA and CDR2 SQIVND (reference sequence). V was pared by 0 bases and J by 6 bases, with 7 bases of the junction left unmatched. CDR3 length: 16 amino acids. CDR3 DNA sequence: TGTGCCAGTAGTATAGAGGGGCCGGACAGGGTAAACATTCAGTACTTC. It encodes CASSIEGPDRVNIQYF. Variable domain in full (rest from reference TRBV19 and TRBJ2-4): DGGITQSPKYLFRKEGQNVTLSCEQNLNHDAMYWYRQDPGQGLRLIYYSQIVNDFQKGDIAEGYSVSREKKESFPLTVTSAQKNPTAFYLCASSIEGPDRVNIQYFGAGTRLSVL.

The chain recombines TRBV5-5 with TRBJ1-6; the match to TRBD1 covers 7 bases. Unmatched junction bases numbered 7, after V lost 3 bases and J lost 7 bases. CDR1 is SGHKS, CDR2 YYEKEE, per germline (reference sequence). CDR3 size: 15 residues. CDR3 coding DNA: TGTGCCAGCAGCTACTCAACAGGGGAGAATTCACCCCTCCACTTT. Amino acid sequence: CASSYSTGENSPLHF.

This rearrangement joins TRBV11-2 to TRBJ1-6, with a tentative D call TRBD1 (6 bases). Germline V CDR1 and CDR2: SGHAT, FQNNGV. The CDR3 contains 15 residues. Trimming cost V 6 bases and J 3 bases, with 12 bases left between them. As DNA, the CDR3 is TGTGCCAGCAGACGACAGGAGCTCTATAATTCACCCCTCCACTTT. Translating gives CASRRQELYNSPLHF.

This chain connects TRBV4-1 to TRBJ1-1; TRBD1 agrees at 11 bases. This CDR3 has 17 amino acids. After removal of 4 bases from V and 3 bases from J, the junction contained 10 bases not matched to a gene. Germline V lookup: CDR1 MGHRA, CDR2 YSYEKL. For the CDR3, the DNA is TGCGCCAGCAGCCCGGGGACAGGGGGGTTTCGTTACACTGAAGCTTTCTTT. Translation: CASSPGTGGFRYTEAFF.

The gene calls are TRBV5-1 and TRBJ1-1; D gene unclear. CDR3 length: 14 amino acids. Trimming stripped 5 bases from V and 2 bases from J, with 13 bases between. CDR1 and CDR2 from the germline V gene are SGHRS and YFSETQ. CDR3 sequence reads: CASRQVQVNTEAFF. The CDR3 nucleotides read TGCGCCAGCAGACAAGTTCAGGTAAACACTGAAGCTTTCTTT.

This sequence joins TRBV7-2 and TRBJ2-5; tentative D call: TRBD2 (5 bases). CDR1 and CDR2 (germline): SGHTA, FQGNSA. The CDR3 covers 14 residues. Trimming took off 3 bases at V and 2 bases at J, with 10 bases between the two ends. CDR3 region: CASSFLPGQETQYF. The CDR3 nucleotides read TGTGCCAGCAGCTTCCTACCGGGACAAGAGACCCAGTACTTC.

The chain links TRBV19 to TRBJ1-2; D uncertain. The germline V and J ends were trimmed by 6 bases and 8 bases, with 22 bases remaining between them. The CDR3 is made up of 15 amino acids. CDR1 and CDR2 from the germline V gene are LNHDA and SQIVND (reference sequence). The CDR3: CASRPPWTHLGGYTF. The CDR3 region has the DNA TGTGCCAGTAGACCCCCTTGGACTCATTTGGGAGGCTACACCTTC.

The V call is TRBV30, the J call TRBJ1-2; tentatively, D is TRBD1 (5 bases). The V and J ends lost 0 bases and 6 bases respectively, with 23 bases between them. This CDR3 comprises 17 residues. The V gene's germline CDR1 is GTSNPN and CDR2 SVGIG (reference sequence). The CDR3 loop is CAWSVQVMDARENGYTF. The DNA for the CDR3 is TGTGCCTGGAGTGTACAGGTTATGGATGCCAGGGAAAATGGCTACACCTTC.

This clone was seen a handful of times. CDR3 region: CASRDRGDTQYF. DNA of the CDR3: TGTGCCAGCAGAGACAGGGGAGATACGCAGTATTTT. The chain combines TRBV2 with TRBJ2-3, with 8 bases fitting TRBD1. Per the germline V gene, CDR1 is SNHLY and CDR2 is FYNNEI. V gave up 6 bases and J gave up 5 bases; unmatched junction bases: 1. The CDR3 length is 12 residues.

V is TRBV5-1 and J is TRBJ2-7; TRBD2 is a possible D gene (5 bases). This CDR3 is built from 13 residues. CDR1 is SGHRS and CDR2 is YFSETQ in the germline V gene. V was trimmed by 4 bases and J by 1 base, leaving 9 bases between them. The CDR3 nucleotides read TGCGCCAGCAGCCCCTGGGAGTCCTACGAGCAGTACTTC. Translating gives CASSPWESYEQYF. The whole variable domain, filled in from reference TRBV5-1 and TRBJ2-7, reads KAGVTQTPRYLIKTRGQQVTLSCSPISGHRSVSWYQQTPGQGLQFLFEYFSETQRNKGNFPGRFSGRQFSNSRSEMNVSTLELGDSALYLCASSPWESYEQYFGPGTRLTVT.

The DNA of the CDR3 is TGTGCCAGCAGTAGGGTCGAGGGCACCGGGGAGCTGTTTTTT. Protein product: CASSRVEGTGELFF. The chain couples TRBV3-1 (or the pseudogene TRBV3-2) to TRBJ2-2; TRBD2 might be the D (5 bases). This CDR3 comprises 14 residues. In germline, CDR1 is LGHDT, CDR2 YNNKEL (reference sequence). V was cut by 6 bases and J by 4 bases, with 12 bases left in between.

The rearrangement uses TRBV6-6 and TRBJ1-5; possibly TRBD1 for D (5 bases). The V end was cut by 8 bases, the J end by 2 bases, with 16 bases between. Germline assignment: CDR1 MNHNY and CDR2 SVGAGI (reference sequence). CDR3 length equals 15 residues. CDR3 protein: CASGMGGGRNQPQHF. Here the CDR3 DNA reads TGTGCCAGCGGTATGGGGGGAGGACGCAATCAGCCCCAGCATTTT.

The CDR3 DNA follows: TGCGCCAGCAGCTTGGCAGCGGGTAGGAACACCGGGGAGCTGTTTTTT. Its protein product is CASSLAAGRNTGELFF. The chain has TRBV5-1 and TRBJ2-2; possible D gene TRBD2, 6 bases. V was clipped by 0 bases and J by 1 base, with 10 bases between them. The CDR3 contains 16 residues. Germline assignment: CDR1 SGHRS and CDR2 YFSETQ.

The V call is TRBV28, the J call TRBJ2-7; 7 nucleotides match TRBD1. The junction had 14 bases not matched to a gene; V was cut back by 6 bases and J by 6 bases. Germline lookup yields CDR1 MDHEN and CDR2 SYDVKM. The CDR3 is 15 residues long. CDR3 bases: TGTGCCAGCAGCCTAGAGGGGGACAGAGTCCCCGAGCAGTACTTC. Its translation: CASSLEGDRVPEQYF.

J is TRBJ1-2 and V is TRBV21-1. TRBV21-1 is reported as a pseudogene. The CDR3 length is 12 residues. CDR3 sequence reads: CASPRPSEDYTF. Written as DNA, the CDR3 is TGTGCCAGTCCCAGACCGTCCGAGGACTACACCTTC.

The V call is TRBV6-1, the J call TRBJ2-2; a possible D gene is TRBD1 (6 bases). The CDR3 runs 17 residues. V was cut by 0 bases and J by 3 bases, with 14 bases left in between. The germline V gene has CDR1 MNHNS and CDR2 SASEGT. CDR3 nucleotide sequence: TGTGCCAGCAGTGAAGCGCAAGTGGCAGGGGACACCGGGGAGCTGTTTTTT. The encoded protein is CASSEAQVAGDTGELFF.

The V call is TRBV2, the J call TRBJ1-2, with TRBD1 matching 7 bases. The CDR3 runs 14 residues. Trimming at V came to 5 bases and at J to 6 bases, leaving 9 bases not matched to a gene. The germline gives CDR1 SNHLY, CDR2 FYNNEI. The CDR3 loop reads CASSKTRGLDGYTF. DNA of the CDR3: TGTGCCAGCAGTAAAACGAGGGGGCTAGATGGCTACACCTTC.

This clone has at least ten counts. The chain combines TRBV19 with TRBJ2-2, with a possible D match to TRBD2 (6 bases). Trimming stripped 10 bases from V and 0 bases from J, with 21 bases between. This CDR3 region has 17 residues. Germline V lookup: CDR1 LNHDA, CDR2 SQIVND (reference sequence). The CDR3 DNA follows: TGTGCCACTACTCCGGGGGTGGGACGGGCGAACACCGGGGAGCTGTTTTTT. It codes for CATTPGVGRANTGELFF.

This chain uses TRBV2 with TRBJ1-6; weak D call: TRBD1 (5 bases). Germline V gene data show CDR1 as SNHLY and CDR2 as FYNNEI. The CDR3 totals 13 residues. Trimming took 11 bases from V and 4 from J, leaving 12 bases between them. The CDR3 is CAGGEDYNSPLHF. CDR3 nucleotides: TGTGCCGGGGGGGAGGATTATAATTCACCCCTCCACTTT.

With regard to this clone: Other nucleotide sequences in the sample specify the same CDR3. This chain joins TRBV5-1 and TRBJ1-1, with no clear D. V was pared by 2 bases and J by 1 base, with 6 bases between. The CDR3 length is 13 residues. Germline V lookup: CDR1 SGHRS, CDR2 YFSETQ. The CDR3 loop reads CASSLGENTEAFF. DNA of the CDR3: TGCGCCAGCAGCTTAGGAGAGAACACTGAAGCTTTCTTT.